The 19 T cell receptor beta chains below were found in one sample sequenced in a study of preoperative IRX-2 immunotherapy in early breast cancer. Clones were read by immunoSEQ multiplex PCR, and TCRdb kept only the in-frame ones, dropping some. The data show 75,000 to 100,000 clones, with just over 85% seen just once and around 2% held by the top ten. Sample treatment: preoperative locoregional IRX-2 cytokine immunotherapy. The sample consisted of tumor tissue, taken after IRX-2 immunotherapy. Receptor source: a human donor with breast cancer.

The J gene is TRBJ1-2, the V gene TRBV28; a possible D gene is TRBD1 (6 bases). V was pared by 4 bases and J by 7 bases, with 10 bases between. CDR3 length: 12 residues. Germline-derived CDR1 and CDR2 are MDHEN and SYDVKM. This CDR3 reads CASSSLRGGYTF. DNA for the CDR3: TGTGCCAGCAGTTCCCTCAGGGGTGGCTACACCTTC.

This rearrangement joins TRBV29-1 to TRBJ2-1, with D possibly being TRBD1 or TRBD2 (7 bases each). This CDR3 comprises 12 residues. Looked up from germline, CDR1 is SQVTM and CDR2 is ANQGSEA. Trimming cost V 7 bases and J 6 bases, with 13 bases left between them. CDR3 protein: CSGQGGLNEQFF. The CDR3 DNA reads TGCAGCGGGCAGGGGGGGCTCAATGAGCAGTTCTTC.

This clone has only a few counts. V gene TRBV6-8 combines with J gene TRBJ2-1; 10 nucleotides agree with TRBD2. The CDR3 consists of 13 residues. V trimming: 5 bases; J trimming: 9 bases; junction bases outside the gene matches: 4. Germline V lookup: CDR1 MNHGY, CDR2 SAAAGT. The CDR3 DNA reads TGTGCCAGCAGTGGGGTAGCGGGAGGTGAGCAGTTCTTC. It yields the protein CASSGVAGGEQFF.

The chain combines TRBV18 with TRBJ2-7, with D uncertain. The germline V gene has CDR1 KGHSH and CDR2 LQKENI. V was trimmed by 2 bases and J by 7 bases, leaving 15 bases between them. The CDR3 has 14 amino acids. The CDR3 sequence: CASSPGSKSREQYF. The CDR3 DNA is TGTGCCAGCTCACCAGGGTCAAAATCGAGGGAGCAGTACTTC. Combining the CDR3 with reference TRBV18 and TRBJ2-7 gives the whole variable domain NAGVMQNPRHLVRRRGQEARLRCSPMKGHSHVYWYRQLPEEGLKFMVYLQKENIIDESGMPKERFSAEFPKEGPSILRIQQVVRGDSAAYFCASSPGSKSREQYFGPGTRLTVT.

This rearrangement joins TRBV11-3 to TRBJ2-4; 10 bases fit TRBD1. Germline CDR1 SGHNT, CDR2 YENEEA. The V gene end was trimmed by 4 bases and the J gene end by 3 bases; junction bases not matched to a gene: 6. CDR3 length: 16 amino acids. CDR3 amino acids: CASSWGQGIDKNIQYF. CDR3 in DNA: TGTGCCAGCAGCTGGGGACAGGGGATCGACAAAAACATTCAGTACTTC. The full variable domain, rest sourced from reference TRBV11-3 and TRBJ2-4, is EAGVVQSPRYKIIEKKQPVAFWCNPISGHNTLYWYLQNLGQGPELLIRYENEEAVDDSQLPKDRFSAERLKGVDSTLKIQPAELGDSAVYLCASSWGQGIDKNIQYFGAGTRLSVL.

Points on this clone: At one boundary the junction diverges from the germline segment, which might be a read error. The CDR3 sequence is CAISEGQGLAENNEQFF. The CDR3 DNA is TGTGCCATCAGTGAAGGGCAGGGACTGGCTGAGAACAATGAGCAGTTCTTC. The chain combines TRBV6-1 with TRBJ2-1; tentative D call: TRBD2 (6 bases). Germline V lookup: CDR1 MNHNS, CDR2 SASEGT. The CDR3 sequence is 17 residues long.

The chain links TRBV28 to TRBJ1-1; D unresolved. Trimming left V 6 bases short and J 1 base short, with 9 bases between. The germline V gene has CDR1 MDHEN and CDR2 SYDVKM. The length of the CDR3 is 13 residues. This CDR3 reads CASRDLKNTEAFF. CDR3 DNA: TGTGCCAGCAGGGACCTTAAGAACACTGAAGCTTTCTTT.

The chain combines TRBV6-7 with TRBJ1-5; TRBD1 aligns across 7 bases. TRBV6-7 is labeled an ORF, and its function is uncertain. V gave up 6 bases and J gave up 2 bases; unmatched junction bases: 7. This CDR3 spans 15 amino acids. The CDR3 region has the DNA TGTGCCAGCAGGGAACAGGGGATGGGCAATCAGCCCCAGCATTTT. Translating gives CASREQGMGNQPQHF.

The V call is TRBV11-3, the J call TRBJ2-1, with 12 bases matching TRBD2. Germline lookup yields CDR1 SGHNT and CDR2 YENEEA. This CDR3 comprises 16 residues. The trim removed 5 bases at V and 6 bases at J, leaving 8 bases unmatched. DNA for the CDR3: TGTGCCAGCAGCCCCAGACTAGCGGGAGAATCCAATGAGCAGTTCTTC. Amino acids: CASSPRLAGESNEQFF. Based on the CDR3 plus reference TRBV11-3 and TRBJ2-1, the full variable domain is EAGVVQSPRYKIIEKKQPVAFWCNPISGHNTLYWYLQNLGQGPELLIRYENEEAVDDSQLPKDRFSAERLKGVDSTLKIQPAELGDSAVYLCASSPRLAGESNEQFFGPGTRLTVL.

The chain links TRBV28 to TRBJ1-4, with D unresolved. Between the trimmed V and J ends, which lost 5 bases and 6 bases, there was a span of 13 bases. The V gene's germline CDR1 is MDHEN and CDR2 SYDVKM. This CDR3 contains 14 residues. CDR3 residues: CASSPASRDEKLFF. The CDR3 nucleotides read TGTGCCAGCAGTCCTGCTTCGAGGGATGAAAAACTGTTTTTT.

The chain uses TRBV5-1 and TRBJ2-7; D might be TRBD2 (6 bases). The CDR3 totals 14 residues. V dropped 5 bases and J dropped 4 bases, with 16 bases sitting between them. In germline, CDR1 is SGHRS, CDR2 YFSETQ. CDR3 region: CASREGPTGYEQYF. CDR3 DNA sequence: TGCGCCAGCAGGGAGGGACCGACGGGGTACGAGCAGTACTTC.

The CDR3, as DNA: TGCGCCAGCAGTGCCGAATGGCTAGCGGATACGCAGTATTTT. It is translated as CASSAEWLADTQYF. The chain couples TRBV10-1 to TRBJ2-3, with D maybe TRBD2 (6 bases). From germline, CDR1 is WNHNN and CDR2 SYGVQD (reference sequence). The germline V and J ends were trimmed by 4 bases and 6 bases, with 14 bases remaining between them. The CDR3 spans 14 residues.

The V and J genes are TRBV28 and TRBJ1-3, with 7 bases identical to TRBD1. V shed 7 bases, J shed 2 bases, and the junction held 8 bases outside the gene matches. The germline V gene encodes CDR1 MDHEN and CDR2 SYDVKM. This CDR3 region has 15 residues. The CDR3: CASTSTGIPGNTIYF. In DNA form, the CDR3 reads TGTGCCAGCACCTCGACAGGGATACCTGGAAACACCATATATTTT.

The chain links TRBV6-8 to TRBJ1-5; D not certain. CDR3 length equals 12 residues. V was trimmed by 10 bases and J by 3 bases, leaving 10 bases between them. CDR1 and CDR2 (germline): MNHGY, SAAAGT. The CDR3 spells CATRLFNQPQHF. Written as DNA, the CDR3 is TGTGCCACCAGACTCTTCAATCAGCCCCAGCATTTT.

J is TRBJ2-1 and V is TRBV29-1; the D is unclear. The CDR3 is 13 residues long. Germline lookup yields CDR1 SQVTM and CDR2 ANQGSEA. Trimming pared 1 base from V and 7 bases from J, leaving 11 bases between. CDR3 sequence: CSVEAPPGNEQFF. The CDR3 DNA follows: TGCAGCGTTGAAGCCCCCCCAGGAAATGAGCAGTTCTTC.

The chain links TRBV18 to TRBJ1-1, with D unresolved. Germline loops: CDR1 KGHSH, CDR2 LQKENI. The V end lost 2 bases, the J end lost 1 base, and 11 bases lay between the germline ends. The CDR3 contains 15 residues. The CDR3 spells CASSPSFAANTEAFF. The CDR3 nucleotides are TGTGCCAGCTCACCATCTTTTGCGGCGAACACTGAAGCTTTCTTT.

This rearrangement joins TRBV11-3 to TRBJ1-5; the D is unclear. Per the germline V gene, CDR1 is SGHNT and CDR2 is YENEEA. This CDR3 is 14 amino acids long. V lost 5 bases and J 1 base, leaving 9 bases between the germline ends. CDR3 residues: CASSVRGSNQPQHF. In nucleotides, the CDR3 is TGTGCCAGCAGCGTGAGAGGGAGCAATCAGCCCCAGCATTTT.

This chain connects TRBV5-1 to TRBJ1-5; no clear D gene. Trimming stripped 4 bases from V and 5 bases from J, with 13 bases between. The germline CDR1 and CDR2 sequences are SGHRS and YFSETQ. This CDR3 spans 14 amino acids. CDR3 DNA sequence: TGCGCCAGCAGCCCCGGCGACGGAGATCAGCCCCAGCATTTT. Protein sequence: CASSPGDGDQPQHF.

This rearrangement joins TRBV6-8 to TRBJ1-5, with D hard to call. The V end lost 0 bases, the J end lost 4 bases, and 10 bases lay between the germline ends. The CDR3 extends over 15 amino acids. The germline gives CDR1 MNHGY, CDR2 SAAAGT. This chain's CDR3 is CASSYSNSRNQPQHF. CDR3 sequence (DNA): TGTGCCAGCAGTTACTCGAATTCAAGGAATCAGCCCCAGCATTTT.